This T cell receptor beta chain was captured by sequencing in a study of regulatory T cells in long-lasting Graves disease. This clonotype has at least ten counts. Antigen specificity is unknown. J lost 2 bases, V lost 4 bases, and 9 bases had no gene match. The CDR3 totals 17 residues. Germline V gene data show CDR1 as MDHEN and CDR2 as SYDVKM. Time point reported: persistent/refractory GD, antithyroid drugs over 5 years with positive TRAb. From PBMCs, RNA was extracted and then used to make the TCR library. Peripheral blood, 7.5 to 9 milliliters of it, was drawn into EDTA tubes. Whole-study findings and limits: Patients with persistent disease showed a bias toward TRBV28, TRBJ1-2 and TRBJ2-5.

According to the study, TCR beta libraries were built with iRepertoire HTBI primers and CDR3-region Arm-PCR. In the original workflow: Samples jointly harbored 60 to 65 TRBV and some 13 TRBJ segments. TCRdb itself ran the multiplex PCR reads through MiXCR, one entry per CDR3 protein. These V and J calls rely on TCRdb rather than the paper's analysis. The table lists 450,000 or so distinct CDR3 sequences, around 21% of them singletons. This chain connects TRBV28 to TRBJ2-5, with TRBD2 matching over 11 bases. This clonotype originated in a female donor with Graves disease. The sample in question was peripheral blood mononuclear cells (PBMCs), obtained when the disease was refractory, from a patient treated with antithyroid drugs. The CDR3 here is CASSSLRLAGKQETQYF. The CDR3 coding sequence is TGTGCCAGCAGTTCCCTTCGACTAGCGGGAAAACAAGAGACCCAGTACTTC.